These T cell receptor beta chains were read from a single sample in a study of shared T cell receptors in the human thymus. TCRdb's copy holds only in-frame clones and misses some; the assay was immunoSEQ multiplex PCR. This sample has a few hundred thousand clones, with around 95% found just once. The sample taken for sequencing was thymocytes. Every receptor here comes from a human donor. CDR3s include the opening cysteine and the closing phenylalanine or tryptophan. D genes are given only for firm matches. The size entry is marked missing in some rows and otherwise reads once, few, many or a size class.

d_gene: NA; j_gene: TRBJ2-5; abundance: NA; v_gene: TRBV19; CDR3aa: CASSIGQGLGAQYF; CDR3nt: TGTGCCAGTAGTATAGGGCAGGGCCTAGGGGCCCAGTACTTC
d_gene: TRBD2; j_gene: TRBJ2-3; abundance: NA; v_gene: TRBV6-1; CDR3aa: CASSEGEAGRTDTQYF; CDR3nt: TGTGCCAGCAGTGAAGGGGAAGCGGGACGCACAGATACGCAGTATTTT
d_gene: NA; j_gene: TRBJ1-2; abundance: NA; v_gene: TRBV15; CDR3aa: CATGDIRGYGYTF; CDR3nt: TGTGCCACCGGGGATATAAGGGGCTATGGCTACACCTTC
d_gene: TRBD1; j_gene: TRBJ2-1; abundance: NA; v_gene: TRBV6-1; CDR3aa: CASREKQGIFYNEQFF; CDR3nt: TGTGCCAGCAGGGAAAAACAGGGGATCTTCTACAATGAGCAGTTCTTC
d_gene: NA; j_gene: TRBJ2-1; abundance: NA; v_gene: TRBV7-3; CDR3aa: CASSPDRYNEQFF; CDR3nt: TGTGCCAGCAGCCCGGACCGTTACAATGAGCAGTTCTTC
d_gene: TRBD1; j_gene: TRBJ1-2; abundance: NA; v_gene: TRBV15; CDR3aa: CATSRYMTGRRGYGYTF; CDR3nt: TGTGCCACCAGCAGGTACATGACAGGGAGACGGGGCTATGGCTACACCTTC
d_gene: NA; j_gene: TRBJ2-7; abundance: NA; v_gene: TRBV5-1; CDR3aa: CASSLDRRPPSYEQYF; CDR3nt: TGCGCCAGCAGCTTGGATCGCAGGCCTCCCTCCTACGAGCAGTACTTC
d_gene: NA; j_gene: TRBJ1-1; abundance: NA; v_gene: TRBV9; CDR3aa: CASSEPAPQAFF; CDR3nt: TGTGCCAGCAGCGAGCCCGCCCCCCAAGCTTTCTTT
d_gene: TRBD1; j_gene: TRBJ1-2; abundance: NA; v_gene: TRBV4-2; CDR3aa: CASSQPQGQENYGYTF; CDR3nt: TGTGCCAGCAGCCAACCCCAGGGACAGGAGAACTATGGCTACACCTTC
d_gene: NA; j_gene: TRBJ2-7; abundance: NA; v_gene: TRBV29-1; CDR3aa: CSVFRESAYEQYF; CDR3nt: TGCAGCGTTTTCCGGGAGTCGGCCTACGAGCAGTACTTC
d_gene: TRBD2; j_gene: TRBJ2-2; abundance: NA; v_gene: TRBV4-3; CDR3aa: CASSQVPGLVRGELFF; CDR3nt: TGCGCCAGCAGCCAAGTACCGGGACTAGTTCGCGGGGAGCTGTTTTTT
d_gene: NA; j_gene: TRBJ1-4; abundance: NA; v_gene: TRBV28; CDR3aa: CASSLGDTYEKLFF; CDR3nt: TGTGCCAGCAGTTTGGGGGACACCTATGAAAAACTGTTTTTT
d_gene: TRBD2; j_gene: TRBJ2-5; abundance: NA; v_gene: TRBV4-2; CDR3aa: CASSQDIASGIKSTETQYF; CDR3nt: TGTGCCAGCAGCCAAGATATCGCTAGCGGGATAAAGAGTACGGAGACCCAGTACTTC
d_gene: TRBD1; j_gene: TRBJ1-2; abundance: NA; v_gene: TRBV28; CDR3aa: CASRQGQANYGYTF; CDR3nt: TGTGCCAGCAGACAGGGACAGGCTAACTATGGCTACACCTTC
d_gene: NA; j_gene: TRBJ1-1; abundance: NA; v_gene: TRBV13; CDR3aa: CASSIVGRGTEAFF; CDR3nt: TGTGCCAGCAGCATAGTGGGGCGAGGGACTGAAGCTTTCTTT
d_gene: TRBD2; j_gene: TRBJ2-1; abundance: NA; v_gene: TRBV29-1; CDR3aa: CSVEHYTSGRYIFNEQFF; CDR3nt: TGCAGCGTTGAGCATTATACTAGCGGGAGGTACATATTCAATGAGCAGTTCTTC
d_gene: NA; j_gene: TRBJ1-3; abundance: once; v_gene: TRBV29-1; CDR3aa: CSVGEGRLSGNTIYF; CDR3nt: TGCAGCGTTGGGGAGGGGAGGCTCTCTGGAAACACCATATATTTT
d_gene: TRBD1; j_gene: TRBJ2-2; abundance: NA; v_gene: TRBV6-5; CDR3aa: CASSTLQGAGELFF; CDR3nt: TGTGCCAGCAGTACCCTACAGGGGGCCGGGGAGCTGTTTTTT
d_gene: TRBD1; j_gene: TRBJ2-7; abundance: NA; v_gene: TRBV19; CDR3aa: CASSTTGGVAYEQYF; CDR3nt: TGTGCCAGTAGTACCACAGGGGGTGTCGCCTACGAGCAGTACTTC
d_gene: NA; j_gene: TRBJ2-5; abundance: NA; v_gene: TRBV20-1; CDR3aa: CSVRYGETQYF; CDR3nt: TGCAGTGTCAGATACGGGGAAACCCAGTACTTC
d_gene: TRBD1; j_gene: TRBJ1-5; abundance: NA; v_gene: TRBV7-2; CDR3aa: CASSLTGTGTGNQPQHF; CDR3nt: TGTGCCAGCAGCCTGACCGGGACAGGGACGGGCAATCAGCCCCAGCATTTT
d_gene: NA; j_gene: TRBJ1-5; abundance: once; v_gene: TRBV27; CDR3aa: CASSPGGAADSNQPQHF; CDR3nt: TGTGCCAGCAGTCCCGGTGGGGCAGCTGATAGCAATCAGCCCCAGCATTTT